In its sample, the clone carrying this T cell receptor (beta chain) was seen a few times. Its antigen remains unknown. It is likely a read error, because the conserved phenylalanine at the end of the CDR3 is missing. This specimen belongs to a study of regulatory T cells in long-lasting Graves disease. Study as a whole: Over-5-year antithyroid drug use with positive TSH receptor antibodies defined persistent Graves' disease in the study.

General study points: A limited number of samples was an acknowledged limitation. Persistent Graves' patients possessed reduced TCR diversity relative to recently diagnosed ones.

This CDR3 spans 16 amino acids. CDR1 MNHNS and CDR2 SASEGT come from the germline V gene. V was shortened by 9 bases and J by 2 bases, with 22 bases between the two germline ends. CDR3 regions were amplified by Arm-PCR using iRepertoire HTBI primers to build TCR beta libraries. TCRdb re-derived calls from the multiplex PCR reads in MiXCR, one entry per CDR3 protein. The sample consists of a few hundred thousand distinct CDR3 sequences, 22% of them appearing once. Regarding time point: persistent/refractory GD, antithyroid drugs over 5 years with positive TRAb. After RNA was extracted from PBMCs, the TCR library was made from it.

The chain is built from TRBV6-1 and TRBJ1-2; TRBD1 might be the D (5 bases). The sample consisted of peripheral blood mononuclear cells (PBMCs), taken when the disease was refractory, from a patient treated with antithyroid drugs. This TCR came from a female donor with Graves disease. The chain's CDR3 is CASSGTVLRTNYGYTL. Written as DNA, the CDR3 is TGTGCCAGTTCCGGGACCGTCCTAAGGACGAACTATGGCTACACCCTC.